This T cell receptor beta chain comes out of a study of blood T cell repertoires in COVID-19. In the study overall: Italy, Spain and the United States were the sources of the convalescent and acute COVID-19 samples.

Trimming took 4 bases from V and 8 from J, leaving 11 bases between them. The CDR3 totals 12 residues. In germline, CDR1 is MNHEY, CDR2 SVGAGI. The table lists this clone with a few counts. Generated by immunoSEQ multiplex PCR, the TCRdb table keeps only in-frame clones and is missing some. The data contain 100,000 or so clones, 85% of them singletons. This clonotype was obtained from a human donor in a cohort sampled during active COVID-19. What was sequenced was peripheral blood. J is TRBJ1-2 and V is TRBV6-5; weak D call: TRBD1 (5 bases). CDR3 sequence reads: CASSSRALGYTF. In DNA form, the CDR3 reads TGTGCCAGCAGTTCCAGGGCCCTAGGCTACACCTTC.